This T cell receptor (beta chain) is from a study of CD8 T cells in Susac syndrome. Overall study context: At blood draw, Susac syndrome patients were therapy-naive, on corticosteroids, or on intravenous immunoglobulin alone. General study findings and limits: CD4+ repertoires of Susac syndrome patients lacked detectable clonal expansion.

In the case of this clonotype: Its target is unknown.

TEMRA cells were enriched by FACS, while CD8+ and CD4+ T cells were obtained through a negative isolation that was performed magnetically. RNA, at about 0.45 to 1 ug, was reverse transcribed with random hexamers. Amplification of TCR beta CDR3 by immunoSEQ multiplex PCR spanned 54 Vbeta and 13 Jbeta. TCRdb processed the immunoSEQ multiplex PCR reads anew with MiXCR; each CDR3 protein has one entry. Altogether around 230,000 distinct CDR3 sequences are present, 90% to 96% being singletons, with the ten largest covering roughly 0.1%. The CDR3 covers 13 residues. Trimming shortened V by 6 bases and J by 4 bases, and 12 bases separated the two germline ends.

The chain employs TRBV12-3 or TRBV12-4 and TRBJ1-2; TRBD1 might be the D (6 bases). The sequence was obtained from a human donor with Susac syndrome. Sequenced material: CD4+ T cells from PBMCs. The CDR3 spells CASRSAGAYGYTF. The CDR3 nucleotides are TGTGCCAGCAGATCGGCGGGGGCCTATGGCTACACCTTC.